The rows below give T cell receptor beta chains drawn from one sample of a study of beta chain features in type 1 diabetes. Clones were sequenced by immunoSEQ multiplex PCR, and TCRdb holds only the in-frame ones, with some missing. The table lists fewer than 350,000 clones, approximately 8% of them singletons. Specimen: central memory CD4+ T cells from blood. The source is a woman between 18 and 29 years old in good health. Each CDR3 is given with its conserved first and last residue. The order of the fields is J gene, clone size, V gene, D gene, CDR3 DNA, CDR3 protein. D genes are given only for firm matches. Size is stated for part of the rows, as once, few or many counts, or as a class when the clone is expanded.

J gene: TRBJ1-3
clone size: NA
V gene: TRBV7-2
D gene: NA
CDR3 DNA: TGTGCCAGCAGCACCTCCAGGGGAGTGGGAAGGAACACCATATATTTT
CDR3 protein: CASSTSRGVGRNTIYF

J gene: TRBJ2-1
clone size: few
V gene: TRBV2
D gene: NA
CDR3 DNA: TGTGCCAGCAGCCCCTTAGCCTATGAGCAGTTCTTC
CDR3 protein: CASSPLAYEQFF

J gene: TRBJ1-5
clone size: few
V gene: TRBV30
D gene: NA
CDR3 DNA: TGTGCCTGGAGTGTTGGTGGGGATGGTCAGCCCCAGCATTTT
CDR3 protein: CAWSVGGDGQPQHF

J gene: TRBJ2-1
clone size: NA
V gene: TRBV15
D gene: NA
CDR3 DNA: TGTGCCACCAGCAGAGAAACTTCCTACAATGAGCAGTTCTTC
CDR3 protein: CATSRETSYNEQFF

J gene: TRBJ1-4
clone size: few
V gene: TRBV7-2
D gene: NA
CDR3 DNA: TGTGCCAGCAGCTTAGGAGGGGGTCGAGCTGAAAAACTGTTTTTT
CDR3 protein: CASSLGGGRAEKLFF

J gene: TRBJ1-1
clone size: few
V gene: TRBV7-3
D gene: NA
CDR3 DNA: TGTGCCAGCAGTAAAAACCCGAGCGCTGAAGCTTTCTTT
CDR3 protein: CASSKNPSAEAFF

J gene: TRBJ1-6
clone size: few
V gene: TRBV6-5
D gene: TRBD1
CDR3 DNA: TGTGCCAGCAGTTACTCGGGACAGCCTAATTCACCCCTCCACTTT
CDR3 protein: CASSYSGQPNSPLHF

J gene: TRBJ2-3
clone size: few
V gene: TRBV6-1
D gene: TRBD1
CDR3 DNA: TGTGCCAGCAGTGAAGATTGGAGGACAGGGAGCCCAGATACGCAGTATTTT
CDR3 protein: CASSEDWRTGSPDTQYF

J gene: TRBJ2-5
clone size: many
V gene: TRBV13
D gene: NA
CDR3 DNA: TGTGCCAGCAGCTTCCGCAGGGACCGGGAGACCCAGTACTTC
CDR3 protein: CASSFRRDRETQYF

J gene: TRBJ1-2
clone size: few
V gene: TRBV6-1
D gene: TRBD1
CDR3 DNA: TGTGCCAGCAGTGCACGACAGGGGATAGACTATGGCTACACCTTC
CDR3 protein: CASSARQGIDYGYTF

J gene: TRBJ2-7
clone size: NA
V gene: TRBV7-9
D gene: TRBD1
CDR3 DNA: TGTGCCAGCAGCTCCCAGGACAGGGGGATCTCCTACGAGCAGTACTTC
CDR3 protein: CASSSQDRGISYEQYF

J gene: TRBJ2-4
clone size: many
V gene: TRBV29-1
D gene: NA
CDR3 DNA: TGCAGCGTTACAGGGCCCGCCGTGAACATTCAGTACTTC
CDR3 protein: CSVTGPAVNIQYF

J gene: TRBJ2-1
clone size: NA
V gene: TRBV7-2
D gene: NA
CDR3 DNA: TGTGCCAGCACAACCCTTCTACAGGACTACAATGAGCAGTTCTTC
CDR3 protein: CASTTLLQDYNEQFF

J gene: TRBJ1-2
clone size: NA
V gene: TRBV28
D gene: NA
CDR3 DNA: TGTGCCAGCAGTTCGCACGTTAGCGGCTACACCTTC
CDR3 protein: CASSSHVSGYTF

J gene: TRBJ1-1
clone size: many
V gene: TRBV29-1
D gene: NA
CDR3 DNA: TGCAGCGTTAGGGGGGACACTGAAGCTTTCTTT
CDR3 protein: CSVRGDTEAFF

J gene: TRBJ1-1
clone size: few
V gene: TRBV29-1
D gene: TRBD1
CDR3 DNA: TGCAGCGTCCTTCGGGACAGTCCTGAAGCTTTCTTT
CDR3 protein: CSVLRDSPEAFF

J gene: TRBJ2-6
clone size: few
V gene: TRBV30
D gene: NA
CDR3 DNA: TGTGCCTGGACTGCAGGGTCAGGGGCCAACGTCCTGACTTTC
CDR3 protein: CAWTAGSGANVLTF

J gene: TRBJ1-1
clone size: NA
V gene: TRBV10-3
D gene: NA
CDR3 DNA: TGTGCCATCAGAACGGACACCTTGAACACTGAAGCTTTCTTT
CDR3 protein: CAIRTDTLNTEAFF

J gene: TRBJ1-6
clone size: few
V gene: TRBV5-4
D gene: NA
CDR3 DNA: TGTGCCAGCAGTTACGCCCGACAGCATAATTCACCCCTCCACTTT
CDR3 protein: CASSYARQHNSPLHF

J gene: TRBJ1-2
clone size: NA
V gene: TRBV4-2
D gene: NA
CDR3 DNA: TGTGCCAGCAGCTTAAACACGGCCTATGGCTACACCTTC
CDR3 protein: CASSLNTAYGYTF

J gene: TRBJ1-2
clone size: NA
V gene: TRBV5-1
D gene: NA
CDR3 DNA: TGCGCCAGCAGAAGTTGGACAGCCGAAAACTATGGCTACACCTTC
CDR3 protein: CASRSWTAENYGYTF

J gene: TRBJ1-3
clone size: many
V gene: TRBV7-9
D gene: NA
CDR3 DNA: TGTGCCAGCAGCTCGGGGAGGACCATATATTTT
CDR3 protein: CASSSGRTIYF

J gene: TRBJ2-1
clone size: NA
V gene: TRBV19
D gene: TRBD2
CDR3 DNA: TGTGCCACCACGACTAGCGGGCTAAGCTCCTACAATGAGCAGTTCTTC
CDR3 protein: CATTTSGLSSYNEQFF

J gene: TRBJ1-6
clone size: few
V gene: TRBV7-9
D gene: NA
CDR3 DNA: TGTGCCAGCAGCCAAGTAGGACCTTCACCCCTCCACTTT
CDR3 protein: CASSQVGPSPLHF

J gene: TRBJ1-1
clone size: few
V gene: TRBV5-1
D gene: NA
CDR3 DNA: TGCGCCAGCAGCTGGGGTAACACTGAAGCTTTCTTT
CDR3 protein: CASSWGNTEAFF

J gene: TRBJ2-2
clone size: few
V gene: TRBV5-1
D gene: TRBD1
CDR3 DNA: TGCGCCAGCAGTACGCGGCCAGGGGGCTTTAGCACCGGGGAGCTGTTTTTT
CDR3 protein: CASSTRPGGFSTGELFF

J gene: TRBJ1-1
clone size: few
V gene: TRBV7-9
D gene: NA
CDR3 DNA: TGTGCCAGCAGCCGGGGAAAAGCGATGAACACTGAAGCTTTCTTT
CDR3 protein: CASSRGKAMNTEAFF

J gene: TRBJ2-3
clone size: NA
V gene: TRBV9
D gene: TRBD2
CDR3 DNA: TGTGCCAGCAGCGCCGGGACTAGCGGGCGGAGCACAGATACGCAGTATTTT
CDR3 protein: CASSAGTSGRSTDTQYF

J gene: TRBJ2-1
clone size: many
V gene: TRBV7-9
D gene: NA
CDR3 DNA: TGTGCCAGCAGCTTAGTGGACAGCCCGAGGTTCTTC
CDR3 protein: CASSLVDSPRFF

J gene: TRBJ2-3
clone size: few
V gene: TRBV11-3
D gene: TRBD2
CDR3 DNA: TGTGCCAGCAGCCTCCGCGGCCTAGCGGGGGGCCAGAGCACAGATACGCAGTATTTT
CDR3 protein: CASSLRGLAGGQSTDTQYF

J gene: TRBJ1-2
clone size: NA
V gene: TRBV7-2
D gene: NA
CDR3 DNA: TGTGCCAGCAGCCCCGGACAGCTGAAAAACTATGGCTACACCTTC
CDR3 protein: CASSPGQLKNYGYTF

J gene: TRBJ2-5
clone size: few
V gene: TRBV2
D gene: NA
CDR3 DNA: TGTGCCAGCAGTGACGAGGTCGAGACCCAGTACTTC
CDR3 protein: CASSDEVETQYF

J gene: TRBJ2-3
clone size: NA
V gene: TRBV7-2
D gene: NA
CDR3 DNA: TGTGCCAGCAGCTCGCCGGGATGGAGGGCCGGTAGCGCAGATACGCAGTATTTT
CDR3 protein: CASSSPGWRAGSADTQYF

J gene: TRBJ1-5
clone size: few
V gene: TRBV6-1
D gene: NA
CDR3 DNA: TGTGCCAGCAGTGCAGGGGCAGCTCAGCCCCAGCATTTT
CDR3 protein: CASSAGAAQPQHF

J gene: TRBJ2-2
clone size: few
V gene: TRBV7-7
D gene: NA
CDR3 DNA: TGTGCTAGCAGCTTGCGGCGGGCGAACACCGGGGAGCTGTTTTTT
CDR3 protein: CASSLRRANTGELFF

J gene: TRBJ1-1
clone size: few
V gene: TRBV4-3
D gene: TRBD1
CDR3 DNA: TGCGCCAGCAGCCAACACCCTTCCGGGACAGGGGTGTCTGAAGCTTTCTTT
CDR3 protein: CASSQHPSGTGVSEAFF

J gene: TRBJ1-1
clone size: few
V gene: TRBV30
D gene: NA
CDR3 DNA: TGTGCCTGGAGTCAGATGTTCACTGAAGCTTTCTTT
CDR3 protein: CAWSQMFTEAFF

J gene: TRBJ1-4
clone size: NA
V gene: TRBV5-4
D gene: NA
CDR3 DNA: TGCGCCAGCAGCCAAGATGCGCGTTTTGCAACTAATGAAAAACTGTTTTTT
CDR3 protein: CASSQDARFATNEKLFF

J gene: TRBJ2-1
clone size: few
V gene: TRBV7-2
D gene: NA
CDR3 DNA: TGTGCCAGCAGCTTTACTAACCTCTACAATGAGCAGTTCTTC
CDR3 protein: CASSFTNLYNEQFF

J gene: TRBJ2-5
clone size: NA
V gene: TRBV15
D gene: NA
CDR3 DNA: TGTGCCACCAGCAGAGCCCACACAGGGGAGACCCAGTACTTC
CDR3 protein: CATSRAHTGETQYF

J gene: TRBJ2-2
clone size: many
V gene: TRBV7-9
D gene: NA
CDR3 DNA: TGTGCCAGCAGCTTATCCGGGAGAGGCGGCACCGGGGAGCTGTTTTTT
CDR3 protein: CASSLSGRGGTGELFF

J gene: TRBJ1-3
clone size: NA
V gene: TRBV5-1
D gene: NA
CDR3 DNA: TGCGCCAGCAGCTTGTACGGATCTGGAAACACCATATATTTT
CDR3 protein: CASSLYGSGNTIYF

J gene: TRBJ1-2
clone size: NA
V gene: TRBV18
D gene: NA
CDR3 DNA: TGTGCCAGCTCACCCGACACGGAGGGCTACACCTTC
CDR3 protein: CASSPDTEGYTF

J gene: TRBJ1-5
clone size: NA
V gene: TRBV6-6
D gene: NA
CDR3 DNA: TGTGCCAGCAGTCTAAGGGAGAGCAATCAGCCCCAGCATTTT
CDR3 protein: CASSLRESNQPQHF

J gene: TRBJ2-7
clone size: NA
V gene: TRBV18
D gene: NA
CDR3 DNA: TGTGCCAGCTCACCCGTTCCAGAGGACGAGCAGTACTTC
CDR3 protein: CASSPVPEDEQYF

J gene: TRBJ2-7
clone size: few
V gene: TRBV14
D gene: TRBD2
CDR3 DNA: TGTGCCAGCAGCCAAGACTGGACTAGCGGGAGGAGTCGGTACGAGCAGTACTTC
CDR3 protein: CASSQDWTSGRSRYEQYF

J gene: TRBJ2-1
clone size: NA
V gene: TRBV29-1
D gene: TRBD1
CDR3 DNA: TGCAGCGTTGCTACGGCAGGGGGTTACAATGAGCAGTTCTTC
CDR3 protein: CSVATAGGYNEQFF

J gene: TRBJ1-6
clone size: NA
V gene: TRBV5-4
D gene: TRBD1
CDR3 DNA: TGTGCCAGCAGCTGGGGGGGACAGTCTAATTCACCCCTCCACTTT
CDR3 protein: CASSWGGQSNSPLHF

J gene: TRBJ2-5
clone size: many
V gene: TRBV7-9
D gene: NA
CDR3 DNA: TGTGCCAGCAGCTTGGGGGACGGTACGACCCAGTACTTC
CDR3 protein: CASSLGDGTTQYF

J gene: TRBJ2-5
clone size: NA
V gene: TRBV7-9
D gene: TRBD1
CDR3 DNA: TGTGCCAGCGGGACAGGGGGGTTTGAGACCCAGTACTTC
CDR3 protein: CASGTGGFETQYF

J gene: TRBJ1-2
clone size: few
V gene: TRBV7-9
D gene: NA
CDR3 DNA: TGTGCCAGCAGCTTATCTCTAGGGACCTATGGCTACACCTTC
CDR3 protein: CASSLSLGTYGYTF

J gene: TRBJ2-3
clone size: few
V gene: TRBV5-1
D gene: NA
CDR3 DNA: TGCGCCAGCAGCTTGGAGGGTCTCCCCGCAGATACGCAGTATTTT
CDR3 protein: CASSLEGLPADTQYF

J gene: TRBJ2-7
clone size: NA
V gene: TRBV21-1
D gene: NA
CDR3 DNA: TGTGCCAGCAGCACGGACAGGGGAGAGACCTACGAGCAGTACTTC
CDR3 protein: CASSTDRGETYEQYF

J gene: TRBJ2-7
clone size: many
V gene: TRBV7-9
D gene: NA
CDR3 DNA: TGTGCCAGCAGCTTAGACCGGGCAGCCTACGAGCAGTACTTC
CDR3 protein: CASSLDRAAYEQYF

J gene: TRBJ2-7
clone size: few
V gene: TRBV15
D gene: NA
CDR3 DNA: TGTGCCACCAGCAGAGATCAGGGTTTTGATACAGGGGACTTCGCCGAGCAGTACTTC
CDR3 protein: CATSRDQGFDTGDFAEQYF

J gene: TRBJ1-1
clone size: NA
V gene: TRBV5-1
D gene: NA
CDR3 DNA: TGCGCCAGCAGTCTGGGGGTTCTGAACACTGAAGCTTTCTTT
CDR3 protein: CASSLGVLNTEAFF

J gene: TRBJ2-1
clone size: NA
V gene: TRBV6-6
D gene: TRBD1
CDR3 DNA: TGTGCCAGCAGTTATTGGTTGGGGACAGAAAATGAGCAGTTCTTC
CDR3 protein: CASSYWLGTENEQFF